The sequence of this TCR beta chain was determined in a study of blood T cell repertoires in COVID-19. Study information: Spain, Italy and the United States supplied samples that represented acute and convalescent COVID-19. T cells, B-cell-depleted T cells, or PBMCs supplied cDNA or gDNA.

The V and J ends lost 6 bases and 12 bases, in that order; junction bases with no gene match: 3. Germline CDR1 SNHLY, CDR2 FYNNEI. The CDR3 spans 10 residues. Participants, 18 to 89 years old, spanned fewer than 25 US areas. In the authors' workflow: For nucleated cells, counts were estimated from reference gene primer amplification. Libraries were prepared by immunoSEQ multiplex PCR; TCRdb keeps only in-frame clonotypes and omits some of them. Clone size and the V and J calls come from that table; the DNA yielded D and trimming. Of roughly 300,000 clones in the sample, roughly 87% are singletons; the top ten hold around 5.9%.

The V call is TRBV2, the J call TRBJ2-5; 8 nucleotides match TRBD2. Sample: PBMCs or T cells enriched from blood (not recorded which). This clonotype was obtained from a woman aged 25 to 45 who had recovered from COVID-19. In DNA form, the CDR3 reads TGTGCCAGCAGGGGGACTAGGGAGTACTTC. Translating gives CASRGTREYF.